The 5 T cell receptor beta chains below come from one sample, sequenced in a study of control samples from healthy donors and cancer patients. Clones were read by immunoSEQ multiplex PCR, and TCRdb kept only the in-frame ones, dropping some. The sample contains over 200,000 clones, over 75% of which appear only once. Source material: PBMCs. The receptors stem from a woman aged 60 to 75 with lung cancer.

This clone has just a few counts. The V call is TRBV27, the J call TRBJ1-2; the D gene is possibly TRBD1 (5 bases). Germline V gives CDR1 MNHEY, CDR2 SMNVEV (reference sequence). V was trimmed by 5 bases and J by 3 bases, leaving 16 bases between them. The CDR3 extends over 15 amino acids. The CDR3 spells CASSPNPRDDYGYTF. CDR3 sequence (DNA): TGTGCCAGCAGTCCGAACCCCCGGGACGACTATGGCTACACCTTC.

The chain recombines TRBV3-1 (or the pseudogene TRBV3-2) with TRBJ1-1; D unresolved. Germline V gene data show CDR1 as LGHDT and CDR2 as YNNKEL (reference sequence). Deletions cut 3 bases from V and 10 bases from J, with 15 bases between. The CDR3 is 13 residues long. The CDR3 loop reads CASSQGPGKGAFF. CDR3 nucleotides: TGTGCCAGCAGCCAGGGTCCCGGAAAAGGAGCTTTCTTT.

This chain connects TRBV9 to TRBJ1-2, with D possibly TRBD1 on 6 matching bases. Germline V gene sequence: CDR1 SGDLS, CDR2 YYNGEE. V was trimmed by 4 bases and J by 4 bases, leaving 14 bases between them. CDR3 length: 14 amino acids. CDR3 sequence reads: CASSPEQGTYGYTF. The CDR3 DNA follows: TGTGCCAGCAGCCCTGAACAGGGAACCTATGGCTACACCTTC.

CDR3 protein: CASSTDVPPRPQHF. As DNA, the CDR3 is TGTGCCAGCAGCACAGACGTCCCGCCTCGGCCCCAGCATTTT. This chain links TRBV28 with TRBJ1-5; D remains ambiguous. The CDR3 has 14 amino acids. V lost 6 bases to trimming and J lost 9 bases, with 18 bases between them. The germline CDR1 and CDR2 sequences are MDHEN and SYDVKM. Together with reference TRBV28 and TRBJ1-5, the CDR3 gives the full variable domain: DVKVTQSSRYLVKRTGEKVFLECVQDMDHENMFWYRQDPGLGLRLIYFSYDVKMKEKGDIPEGYSVSREKKERFSLILESASTNQTSMYLCASSTDVPPRPQHFGDGTRLSIL.

This rearrangement joins TRBV7-2 to TRBJ1-4; the match to TRBD1 covers 7 bases. Germline CDR1 reads SGHTA; CDR2 reads FQGNSA. The V and J ends lost 6 bases and 3 bases, in that order; junction bases with no gene match: 4. The CDR3 extends over 14 amino acids. The CDR3 region has the DNA TGTGCCAGCAGAGACACAGGGGCTAATGAAAAACTGTTTTTT. Translating it yields CASRDTGANEKLFF.